One sample yielded the 4 T cell receptor beta chains listed below, sequenced in a study of blood T cell repertoires in COVID-19. The data were produced by immunoSEQ multiplex PCR, yet TCRdb's version contains in-frame clones alone and is incomplete. The sample contains around 340,000 clones, approximately 86% of which appear only once. The source material was peripheral blood. Receptors were obtained from a woman between 55 and 75 years old with COVID-19, enrolled during active disease.

The genes are TRBV10-2 and TRBJ2-5, with 7 positions matching TRBD1. V lost 8 bases to trimming and J lost 6 bases; unmatched junction nucleotides: 9. There are 13 residues in the CDR3. Germline V CDR1 and CDR2: WSHSY, SAAADI. CDR3 sequence: CASSVDREQTQYF. The CDR3 nucleotides read TGCGCCAGCTCTGTCGACAGGGAGCAGACCCAGTACTTC.

The V and J genes are TRBV9 and TRBJ1-6; a possible D gene is TRBD1 (5 bases). CDR1 and CDR2 from the germline V gene are SGDLS and YYNGEE. The CDR3 spans 15 residues. Trimming removed 0 bases at V and 8 bases at J, with 12 bases between. The CDR3 reads CASSVAPGHDSPLHF. CDR3 in DNA: TGTGCCAGCAGCGTAGCTCCAGGACACGATTCACCCCTCCACTTT. Full variable domain (rest looked up from reference TRBV9 and TRBJ1-6): DSGVTQTPKHLITATGQRVTLRCSPRSGDLSVYWYQQSLDQGLQFLIQYYNGEERAKGNILERFSAQQFPDLHSELNLSSLELGDSALYFCASSVAPGHDSPLHFGNGTRLTVT.

The rearrangement joins TRBV5-4 to TRBJ1-6; D is possibly TRBD1 (6 bases). The CDR3 totals 12 residues. V lost 8 bases, J lost 8 bases, and 11 bases lay in between. Per germline, CDR1 SGHNT and CDR2 YYREEE (reference sequence). CDR3 coding DNA: TGTGCCAGTGGACAGATGGATTCACCCCTCCACTTT. Its translation is CASGQMDSPLHF.

The rearrangement uses TRBV3-1 (or the pseudogene TRBV3-2) and TRBJ2-1; weak D call: TRBD1 (7 bases). The CDR3 has 14 amino acids. The ends were cut back, 6 bases at V and 3 bases at J, with 12 bases in the middle. CDR1 is LGHDT and CDR2 is YNNKEL in the germline V gene (reference sequence). As DNA, the CDR3 is TGTGCCAGCAGTCGCGGGACAGTCTACAATGAGCAGTTCTTC. Encoded protein: CASSRGTVYNEQFF.